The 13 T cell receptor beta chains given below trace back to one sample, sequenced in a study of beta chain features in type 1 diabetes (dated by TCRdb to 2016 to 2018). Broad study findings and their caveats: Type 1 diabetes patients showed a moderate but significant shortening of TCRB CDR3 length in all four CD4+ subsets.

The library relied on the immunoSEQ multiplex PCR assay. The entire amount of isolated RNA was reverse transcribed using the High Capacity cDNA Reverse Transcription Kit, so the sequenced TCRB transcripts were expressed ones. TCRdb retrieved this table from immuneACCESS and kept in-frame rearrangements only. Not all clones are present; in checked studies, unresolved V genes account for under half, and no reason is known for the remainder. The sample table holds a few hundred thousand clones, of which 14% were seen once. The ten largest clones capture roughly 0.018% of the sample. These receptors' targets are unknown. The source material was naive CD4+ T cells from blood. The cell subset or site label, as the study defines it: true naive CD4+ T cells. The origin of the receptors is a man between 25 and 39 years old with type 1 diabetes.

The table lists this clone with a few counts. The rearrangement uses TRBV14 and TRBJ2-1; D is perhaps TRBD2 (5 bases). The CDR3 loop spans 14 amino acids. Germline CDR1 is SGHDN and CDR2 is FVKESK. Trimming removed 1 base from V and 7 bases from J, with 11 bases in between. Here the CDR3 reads CASSQVGGWNEQFF. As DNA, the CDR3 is TGTGCCAGCAGCCAAGTCGGCGGGTGGAATGAGCAGTTCTTC.

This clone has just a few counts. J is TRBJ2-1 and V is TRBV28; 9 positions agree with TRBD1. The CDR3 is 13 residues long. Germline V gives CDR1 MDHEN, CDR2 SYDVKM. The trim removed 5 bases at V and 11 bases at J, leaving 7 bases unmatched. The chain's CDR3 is CASSPGTGSKQFF. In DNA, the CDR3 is TGTGCCAGCAGTCCGGGGACAGGGAGCAAGCAGTTCTTC.

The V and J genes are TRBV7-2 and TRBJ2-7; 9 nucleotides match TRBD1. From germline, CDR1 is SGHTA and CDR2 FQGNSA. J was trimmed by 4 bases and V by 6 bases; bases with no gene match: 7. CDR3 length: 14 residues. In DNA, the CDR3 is TGTGCCAGCAGACTCGGGACAGGGCCTTACGAGCAGTACTTC. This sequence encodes CASRLGTGPYEQYF.

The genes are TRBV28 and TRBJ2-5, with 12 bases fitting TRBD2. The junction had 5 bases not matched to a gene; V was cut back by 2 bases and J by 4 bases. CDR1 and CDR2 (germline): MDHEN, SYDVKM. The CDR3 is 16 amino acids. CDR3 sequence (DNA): TGTGCCAGCAGTTTACCCCTAGCGGGAGGGGGAGAGACCCAGTACTTC. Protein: CASSLPLAGGGETQYF.

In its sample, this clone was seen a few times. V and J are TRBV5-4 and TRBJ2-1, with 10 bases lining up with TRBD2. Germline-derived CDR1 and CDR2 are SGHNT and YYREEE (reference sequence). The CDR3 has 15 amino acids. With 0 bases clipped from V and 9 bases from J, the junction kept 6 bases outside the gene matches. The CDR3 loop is CASSLEASGSTEQFF. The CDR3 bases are TGTGCCAGCAGCTTGGAGGCTAGCGGGAGTACTGAGCAGTTCTTC.

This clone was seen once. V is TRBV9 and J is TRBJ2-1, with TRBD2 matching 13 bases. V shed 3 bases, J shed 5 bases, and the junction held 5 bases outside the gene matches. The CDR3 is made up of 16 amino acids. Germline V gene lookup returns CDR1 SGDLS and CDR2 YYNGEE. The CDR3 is CASSGTSGSRDNEQFF. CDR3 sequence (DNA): TGTGCCAGCAGCGGGACTAGCGGGAGTCGAGACAATGAGCAGTTCTTC.

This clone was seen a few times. The CDR3 region is CASSQRAGGTSGANVLTF. CDR3 nucleotides: TGTGCCAGCAGCCAACGGGCAGGGGGAACCTCCGGGGCCAACGTCCTGACTTTC. The chain employs TRBV4-2 and TRBJ2-6; 7 nucleotides agree with TRBD1. CDR3 length equals 18 residues. Germline CDR1 reads LGHNA; CDR2 reads YNFKEQ. V lost 2 bases to trimming and J lost 4 bases; unmatched junction nucleotides: 11.

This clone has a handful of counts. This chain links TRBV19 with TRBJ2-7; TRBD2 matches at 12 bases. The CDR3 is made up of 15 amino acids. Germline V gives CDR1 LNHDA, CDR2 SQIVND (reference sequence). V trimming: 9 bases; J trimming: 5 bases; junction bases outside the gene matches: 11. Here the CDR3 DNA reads TGTGCCAGCAGCCGACTAGCGGGAGTATCCGACGAGCAGTACTTC. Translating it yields CASSRLAGVSDEQYF.

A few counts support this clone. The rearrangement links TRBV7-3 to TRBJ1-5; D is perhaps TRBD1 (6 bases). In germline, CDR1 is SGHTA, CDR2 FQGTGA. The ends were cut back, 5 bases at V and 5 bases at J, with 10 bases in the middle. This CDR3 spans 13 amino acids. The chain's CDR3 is CASSQNRDQPQHF. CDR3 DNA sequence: TGTGCCAGCAGCCAGAACAGGGATCAGCCCCAGCATTTT. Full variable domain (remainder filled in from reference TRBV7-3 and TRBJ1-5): GAGVSQTPSNKVTEKGKYVELRCDPISGHTALYWYRQSLGQGPEFLIYFQGTGAADDSGLPNDRFFAVRPEGSVSTLKIQRTERGDSAVYLCASSQNRDQPQHFGDGTRLSIL.

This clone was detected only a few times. The CDR3 nucleotides are TGTGCCAGCCAAAATGGACAGGGGAGCGGCTACACCTTC. This gives the protein CASQNGQGSGYTF. The chain carries TRBV28 and TRBJ1-2, with 9 bases aligning to TRBD1. The CDR3 is made up of 13 amino acids. V shed 8 bases and J 8 bases; nucleotides not matched to a gene: 9. The germline gives CDR1 MDHEN, CDR2 SYDVKM.

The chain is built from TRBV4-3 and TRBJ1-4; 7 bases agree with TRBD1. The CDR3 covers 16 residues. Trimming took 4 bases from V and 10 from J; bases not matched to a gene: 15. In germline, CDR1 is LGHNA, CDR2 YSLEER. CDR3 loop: CASSLVETGSFGKLFF. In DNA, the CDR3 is TGCGCCAGCAGCCTAGTCGAGACAGGGTCGTTTGGAAAACTGTTTTTT.

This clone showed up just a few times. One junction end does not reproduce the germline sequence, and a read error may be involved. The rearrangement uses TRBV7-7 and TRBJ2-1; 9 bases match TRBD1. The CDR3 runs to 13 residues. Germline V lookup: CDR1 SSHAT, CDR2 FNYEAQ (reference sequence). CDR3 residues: CASSIQGAEEQFF. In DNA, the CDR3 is TGTGCTAGCAGCATACAGGGGGCTGAGGAGCAGTTCTTC.

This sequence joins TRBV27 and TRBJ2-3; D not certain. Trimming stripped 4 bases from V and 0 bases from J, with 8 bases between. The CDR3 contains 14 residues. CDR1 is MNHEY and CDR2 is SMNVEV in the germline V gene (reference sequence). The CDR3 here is CASSSPFSTDTQYF. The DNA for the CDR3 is TGTGCCAGCAGTTCCCCCTTCAGCACAGATACGCAGTATTTT.